The subject of this entry is one T cell receptor (beta chain). Its antigen is undetermined. The entry originates in a study of cytomegalovirus exposure and HLA in healthy donors. In the study overall: Drawn from HLA-typed donors, 80 million to 100 million unique TCRs were held in an early data release.

The CDR3 extends over 15 amino acids. Trimming left V 0 bases short and J 0 bases short, with 8 bases between. CDR1 is SGHTA, CDR2 FQGNSA, per germline. The study's findings and limits: From TCR beta sequences, most subjects' HLA-A and HLA-B alleles were reportedly predicted accurately.

Primers for the PCR totalled 60 Vbeta and 13 Jbeta. The table came from immunoSEQ multiplex PCR; TCRdb's copy has only in-frame clones and leaves some out. This sample has 150,000 to 200,000 clones; about four fifths occur once, and the top ten carry 7.5% to 9%. The chain has TRBV7-2 and TRBJ1-1, with D unclear. Sequenced sample: PBMCs. This sequence was found in a male donor in good health and CMV-seropositive. CDR3 sequence reads: CASSLAPIMNTEAFF. DNA of the CDR3: TGTGCCAGCAGCTTAGCACCTATCATGAACACTGAAGCTTTCTTT.